Listed below are T cell receptor beta chains from one sample, sequenced in a study of blood T cell repertoires in COVID-19. TCRdb's copy holds only in-frame clones and misses some; the assay was immunoSEQ multiplex PCR. The sample includes a few hundred thousand clones, about 90% of them seen just once. The sample consisted of PBMCs or T cells enriched from blood (not recorded which). Receptor source: a woman aged 30 to 39 who had recovered from COVID-19. Both conserved end residues are part of each CDR3. D genes are given only for firm matches. The size field is filled for only some rows; it gives once, few, many or a size class.

TRBV2	TRBJ2-7	NA	NA	TGTGCCAGCAGTGAAGGTCAGGGTCGGATCCACGAGCAGTACTTC	CASSEGQGRIHEQYF
TRBV5-1	TRBJ2-3	NA	NA	TGCGCCAGCAGCTCCCGCGGGGGCGCAGATACGCAGTATTTT	CASSSRGGADTQYF
TRBV12-3/TRBV12-4	TRBJ1-4	few	NA	TGTGCCAGCAGTTTCGGAGGCCTTGAAAAACTGTTTTTT	CASSFGGLEKLFF
TRBV2	TRBJ2-7	NA	NA	TGTGCCAGCCTAGAGCCCAGCTACGAGCAGTACTTC	CASLEPSYEQYF
TRBV11-2	TRBJ2-5	NA	NA	TGTGCCAGCAGCATTAATCCTTTCCAAGAGACCCAGTACTTC	CASSINPFQETQYF
TRBV7-2	TRBJ2-7	NA	NA	TGTGCCAGCAGCTTAGGGCACAGACGAACAGTCTACGAGCAGTACTTC	CASSLGHRRTVYEQYF
TRBV7-9	TRBJ2-2	NA	TRBD2	TGTGCCAGCAGCGCCTTGGCGGGAGGGACGAACACCGGGGAGCTGTTTTTT	CASSALAGGTNTGELFF
TRBV2	TRBJ1-2	once	TRBD1	TGTGCCAGCAGCCGGGACAGGGTGGGTGACTATGGCTACACCTTC	CASSRDRVGDYGYTF
TRBV20-1	TRBJ1-4	NA	NA	TGCAGTGCTATTGAAGGGGCAAATGAAAAACTGTTTTTT	CSAIEGANEKLFF
TRBV6-5	TRBJ2-7	once	TRBD1	TGTGCCAGCAGGCCGGACAGGAGCTCCTACGAGCAGTACTTC	CASRPDRSSYEQYF
TRBV6-6	TRBJ1-6	NA	NA	TGTGCCAGCTGGGCGGAGGATTCACCCCTCCACTTT	CASWAEDSPLHF
TRBV25-1	TRBJ2-1	once	TRBD2	TGTGCCAGCAGTGAATTTAGGGCTAGCGGGGGGGGCTACAATGAGCAGTTCTTC	CASSEFRASGGGYNEQFF
TRBV12-3/TRBV12-4	TRBJ1-3	NA	TRBD1	TGTGCCAGCACCGACGGGGGACAGAGCATATATTTT	CASTDGGQSIYF
TRBV30	TRBJ1-4	NA	NA	TGTGCCTGGACTGGGGGGGGCGAAAAACTGTTTTTT	CAWTGGGEKLFF
TRBV5-1	TRBJ2-7	NA	NA	TGCGCCAGCAGCCCGAACGAAAGGGGGTGGGAGCAGTACTTC	CASSPNERGWEQYF
TRBV12-3/TRBV12-4	TRBJ1-1	NA	NA	TGTGCCAGCAGTTTAGGGCCCACTGAAGCTTTCTTT	CASSLGPTEAFF
TRBV28	TRBJ2-5	NA	NA	TGTGCCAGCAGTTTAACACGGGGGGCCGGGGAGACCCAGTACTTC	CASSLTRGAGETQYF
TRBV30	TRBJ2-7	NA	NA	TGTGCCTGGAGTCGGCAGGTTGCCTACGAGCAGTACTTC	CAWSRQVAYEQYF
TRBV3-1/TRBV3-2	TRBJ2-3	NA	NA	TGTGCCAGCAGCCAATGGGACGGGAGAAGCACAGATACGCAGTATTTT	CASSQWDGRSTDTQYF
TRBV6-5	TRBJ1-2	NA	NA	TGTGCCAGCAGCTTTCAGGGGCAGGATGGCTACACCTTC	CASSFQGQDGYTF
TRBV7-9	TRBJ2-7	NA	TRBD1	TGTGCCAGCAGCCGGGGACAGGGGATCACCTACGAGCAGTACTTC	CASSRGQGITYEQYF
TRBV6-5	TRBJ2-3	NA	TRBD2	TGTGCCAGCAGTTACCGACTAGCGGGGGGGCAGGATACGCAGTATTTT	CASSYRLAGGQDTQYF
TRBV6-1	TRBJ2-5	NA	NA	TGTGCCAGCCAGGAAGGGGTCCAAGAGACCCAGTACTTC	CASQEGVQETQYF
TRBV14	TRBJ2-2	NA	TRBD1	TGTGCCAGCAGCCAAGAATCGAACAGACCGGGACAGGGGTTCACCGGGGAGCTGTTTTTT	CASSQESNRPGQGFTGELFF
TRBV18	TRBJ1-2	few	NA	TGTGCCAGCTCACCACAGAATACAGGGCCCGCTAACTATGGCTACACCTTC	CASSPQNTGPANYGYTF
TRBV10-3	TRBJ2-1	NA	TRBD2	TGTGCCATCAGTGAAGCACTAGCGGGAGTCTACAATGAGCAGTTCTTC	CAISEALAGVYNEQFF
TRBV6-5	TRBJ2-7	NA	NA	TGTGCCAGCATGACGGCCAGGGGAAACCTCGAGCAGTACTTC	CASMTARGNLEQYF
TRBV27	TRBJ2-3	NA	TRBD2	TGTGCCAGCAGTCGTGGACTAGCGGGAGTAGGGGGACGCACAGATACGCAGTATTTT	CASSRGLAGVGGRTDTQYF
TRBV5-1	TRBJ1-1	NA	TRBD1	TGCGCCAGCAGCCAACTGACAGGGGGAGGAACTGAAGCTTTCTTT	CASSQLTGGGTEAFF
TRBV6-4	TRBJ1-2	NA	TRBD1	TGTGCCAGCAGTGACTCGGGGACAGGCACCTATGGCTACACCTTC	CASSDSGTGTYGYTF
TRBV28	TRBJ1-1	once	TRBD1	TGTGCCAGCAGTTTCCCAGCCGGGGAGGCAGGGGGCGATGGGACTGAAGCTTTCTTT	CASSFPAGEAGGDGTEAFF
TRBV7-8	TRBJ2-1	NA	NA	TGTGCCAGCTACGAAGGACTTCAGAACAATGAGCAGTTCTTC	CASYEGLQNNEQFF
TRBV3-1/TRBV3-2	TRBJ2-2	many	TRBD2	TGTGCCAGCCGGATAGCGGGGGGGCGTCTGGCCGGGGAGCTGTTTTTT	CASRIAGGRLAGELFF
TRBV28	TRBJ2-1	NA	NA	TGTGCCAGCAGTCCTAGCGTTTACAATGAGCAGTTCTTC	CASSPSVYNEQFF
TRBV27	TRBJ1-2	NA	TRBD1	TGTGCCAGCAGACCAACGGACAGGGTGTATGGCTACACCTTC	CASRPTDRVYGYTF
TRBV5-1	TRBJ1-1	NA	NA	TGCGCCAGCAGCTTGGGGCCATACAGGGAGTACACTGAAGCTTTCTTT	CASSLGPYREYTEAFF
TRBV27	TRBJ1-2	NA	NA	TGTGCCACTTCCCGGGATCCAGCAGTTTGGGGGGATGGCTACACCTTC	CATSRDPAVWGDGYTF
TRBV19	TRBJ2-3	NA	NA	TGTGCCAGTAGTATACGGGGGATCACAGATACGCAGTATTTT	CASSIRGITDTQYF